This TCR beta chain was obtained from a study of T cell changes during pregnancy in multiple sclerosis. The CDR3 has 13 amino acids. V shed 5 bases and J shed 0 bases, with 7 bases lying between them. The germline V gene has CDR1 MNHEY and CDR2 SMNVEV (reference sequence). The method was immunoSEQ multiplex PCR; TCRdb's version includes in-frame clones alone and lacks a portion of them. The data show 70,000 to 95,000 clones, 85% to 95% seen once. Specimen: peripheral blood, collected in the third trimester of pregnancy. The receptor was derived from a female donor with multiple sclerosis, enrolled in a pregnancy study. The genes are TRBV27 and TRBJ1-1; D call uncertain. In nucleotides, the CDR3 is TGTGCCAGCAGTCTACAGATGAACACTGAAGCTTTCTTT. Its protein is CASSLQMNTEAFF.